This entry features one TCR beta chain sequence. Antigen specificity is unknown. The sample originates from a study of blood T cells in healthy people across ages. Using a J-beta primer mix together with a sample-barcoded 5' primer, a second PCR was run for about 7 to 12 cycles. TCRdb reanalysed the 5' RACE reads using MiXCR and keeps one entry per CDR3 protein. Among about 1,400,000 distinct CDR3 sequences, roughly 59% were seen once, and the ten largest hold more than 6%. Study conclusions and caveats: Possibly confounding the expanded clonotype changes was the fact that donor CMV status was unknown. Getting older went along with TCR beta diversity per million T cells dropping roughly linearly.

The CDR3 totals 13 residues. Trimming left V 9 bases short and J 0 bases short, with 11 bases between. CDR1 is ENHRY and CDR2 is SYGVKD in the germline V gene. The sequencing input was blood. This sequence joins TRBV10-3 and TRBJ2-5; D gene unclear. This clonotype was sampled from a man younger than 35 in good health. CDR3 nucleotide sequence: TGTGCCATGGGTGCCTCGTACCAAGAGACCCAGTACTTC. Amino acid sequence: CAMGASYQETQYF.